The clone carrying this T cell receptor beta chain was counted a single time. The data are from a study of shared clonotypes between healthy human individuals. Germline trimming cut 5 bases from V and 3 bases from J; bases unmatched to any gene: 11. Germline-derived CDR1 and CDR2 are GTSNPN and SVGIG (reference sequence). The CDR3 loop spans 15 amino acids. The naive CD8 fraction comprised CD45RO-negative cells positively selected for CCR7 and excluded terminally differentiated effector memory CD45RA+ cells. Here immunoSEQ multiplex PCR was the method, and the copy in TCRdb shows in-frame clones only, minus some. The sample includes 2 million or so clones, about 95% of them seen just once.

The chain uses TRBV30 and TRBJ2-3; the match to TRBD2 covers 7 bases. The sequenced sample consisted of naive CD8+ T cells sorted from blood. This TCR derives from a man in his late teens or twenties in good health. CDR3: CAWSPGTIRTDTQYF. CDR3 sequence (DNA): TGTGCCTGGTCCCCCGGGACTATTCGAACAGATACGCAGTATTTT.